A single TCR beta chain is shown here with its context. No antigen is known for it. UMIs and sample barcodes were carried by the TCR alpha and TCR beta cDNA libraries that 5'RACE produced using constant-segment primers. Each CDR3 protein gets one entry after TCRdb re-called the 5' RACE reads with MiXCR. The sample contains around 82,000 distinct CDR3 sequences, over 10% of which appear only once. This entry comes from a study of T-cell memory formation after mild COVID-19. As for the study in general: TCR clusters mostly belonged to single donors.

Study outcomes and limitations: Clones that contracted clustered mainly in CM and EM if CD4+ and in EMRA if CD8+. What remained unconfirmed was the SARS-CoV-2 specificity of second-wave clones peaking on day 37.

The germline CDR1 and CDR2 sequences are SGHAT and FQDESV (reference sequence). The CDR3 runs 15 residues. Trimming cost V 4 bases and J 0 bases; bases outside gene matches: 4. The chain carries TRBV11-1 and TRBJ1-1, with 8 bases matching TRBD1. The sequence was collected from a man aged 18-30 years who had mild COVID-19 (a few samples of this study predate the infection). Cell type and time point are not known. The sequencing sample was made of PBMCs or a T cell subset sorted from them (not recorded which). CDR3 in amino acids: CASSYRTGLNTEAFF. As DNA, the CDR3 is TGTGCCAGCAGCTACCGGACAGGGCTGAACACTGAAGCTTTCTTT.